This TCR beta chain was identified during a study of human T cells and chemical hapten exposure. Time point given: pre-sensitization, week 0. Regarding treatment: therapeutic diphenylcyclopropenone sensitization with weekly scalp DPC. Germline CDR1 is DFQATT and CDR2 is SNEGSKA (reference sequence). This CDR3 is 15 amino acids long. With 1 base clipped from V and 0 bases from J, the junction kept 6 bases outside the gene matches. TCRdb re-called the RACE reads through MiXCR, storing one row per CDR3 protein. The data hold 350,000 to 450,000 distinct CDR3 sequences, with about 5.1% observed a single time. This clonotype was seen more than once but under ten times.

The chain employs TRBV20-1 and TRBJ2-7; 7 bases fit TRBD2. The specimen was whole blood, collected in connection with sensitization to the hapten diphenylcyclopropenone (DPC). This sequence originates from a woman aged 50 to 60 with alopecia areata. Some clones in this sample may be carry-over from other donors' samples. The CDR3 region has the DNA TGCAGTGCTAGAGCCGCCACTAGCGACTCCTACGAGCAGTACTTC. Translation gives CSARAATSDSYEQYF.